A selection of T cell receptor beta chains follows, all from one sample in a study of human T cells and chemical hapten exposure. Via MiXCR, TCRdb re-called the RACE reads, giving one row per CDR3 protein. This sample has tens of thousands of distinct CDR3 sequences, with about a tenth found just once. The sample here was whole blood, taken in connection with sensitization to the hapten diphenylcyclopropenone (DPC). Source of these receptors: a woman between 50 and 59 years old with alopecia areata. Some clones in this sample may be carry-over from other donors' samples. Both conserved end residues are part of each CDR3. The D gene is left open where the match is weak. For some rows the clone size is stated as once, few or many, or as a class when expanded; others skip it.

size	V	D	J	DNA	CDR3
many	TRBV11-2	TRBD1	TRBJ1-1	TGTGCCAGCAGCTTCTTGGAGGGGGCTCGTATTGAAGCTTTCTTT	CASSFLEGARIEAFF
many	TRBV6-2/TRBV6-3	-	TRBJ2-1	TGTGCCAGCAGTTACTCAGGAGGGGGACCCGTACCTGGCAATGAGCAGTTCTTC	CASSYSGGGPVPGNEQFF
few	TRBV2	-	TRBJ2-2	TGTGCCAGCAGTGCTCGATCCTTAGGCACCGGGGAGCTGTTTTTT	CASSARSLGTGELFF
few	TRBV29-1	-	TRBJ2-2	TGCAGCGTTGCTGGGGATATCAACACCGGGGAGCTGTTTTTT	CSVAGDINTGELFF
many	TRBV7-9	-	TRBJ2-1	TGTGCCAGCAGCTTTCTAGGTAATGAGCAGTTCTTC	CASSFLGNEQFF
-	TRBV2	-	TRBJ1-1	TGTGCCAGCATAGGGTTACCGAACACTGAAGCTTTCTTT	CASIGLPNTEAFF
many	TRBV2	TRBD2	TRBJ2-7	TGTGCCAGCAGTGAATTGCGGGAGGGCGAGCAGTACTTC	CASSELREGEQYF
many	TRBV24-1	TRBD2	TRBJ2-1	TGTGCCACCAGTGATTCCAGTCGGACTAGCGGGAGGCGGCAGTTCTTC	CATSDSSRTSGRRQFF
many	TRBV19	-	TRBJ1-1	TGTGCCAGTAGCGGGCTCCTGGACACTGAAGCTTTCTTT	CASSGLLDTEAFF
many	TRBV20-1	-	TRBJ1-2	TGCAGTGCTACGGGATTGGACTATGGCTACACCTTC	CSATGLDYGYTF
few	TRBV6-4	TRBD1	TRBJ2-2	TGTGCCAGCAGTGAGGGCCCAGGACAGGGAGACACCGGGGAGCTGTTTTTT	CASSEGPGQGDTGELFF
many	TRBV3-1	TRBD2	TRBJ2-1	TGTGCCAGCAGCCTGAGCGGGAGCTCCTACAATGAGCAGTTCTTC	CASSLSGSSYNEQFF
many	TRBV18	-	TRBJ1-2	TGTGCCAGCTCACCACCCTCTGGGCCTCAATATGGCTACACCTTC	CASSPPSGPQYGYTF
-	TRBV20-1	-	TRBJ2-1	TGCAGTGCTATTATAGTGGGCAATGAGCAGTTCTTC	CSAIIVGNEQFF
-	TRBV21-1	-	TRBJ2-5	TGTGCCAGCAGTCAAAGCGGGAGGCGACAAGAGACCCAGTACTTC	CASSQSGRRQETQYF
many	TRBV19	-	TRBJ2-2	TGTGCCAGTAGTATCACTAGAGACACCGGGGAGCTGTTTTTT	CASSITRDTGELFF
many	TRBV7-9	-	TRBJ2-3	TGTGCCAGCAGCCCAATGTATGATACGCAGTATTTT	CASSPMYDTQYF
many	TRBV7-8	TRBD2	TRBJ2-1	TGTGCCAGCAGCTCCGGACTAGCGGGGATATACAATGAGCAGTTCTTC	CASSSGLAGIYNEQFF
-	TRBV2	-	TRBJ2-5	TGTGCCAGCCTCCTCCAGGCCCAGTACTTC	CASLLQAQYF
-	TRBV14	TRBD2	TRBJ2-7	TGTGCCAGCAGCCAACTTGATCGCGGACTAGCGGGAGACGAGCAGTACTTC	CASSQLDRGLAGDEQYF
-	TRBV7-9	TRBD2	TRBJ2-7	TGTGCCAGCAGCCCCATAGCGGGAGTGAGATCCGAGCAGTACTTC	CASSPIAGVRSEQYF
few	TRBV2	TRBD2	TRBJ2-1	TGTGCCAGCAGTGAGGGGGTTGGACTAGCGGATTTCTACAATGAGCAGTTCTTC	CASSEGVGLADFYNEQFF
-	TRBV18	-	TRBJ1-5	TGTGCCAGCTCACCACTCTCCCTCGGCGGCAATCAGCCCCAGCATTTT	CASSPLSLGGNQPQHF
few	TRBV7-8	-	TRBJ1-5	TGTGCCAGCAGCCCCTGGGGGGCCGATCAGCCCCAGCATTTT	CASSPWGADQPQHF
-	TRBV10-3	-	TRBJ1-1	TGTGCCATCGGCCCCCTGAACACTGAAGCTTTCTTT	CAIGPLNTEAFF
few	TRBV10-3	-	TRBJ2-2	TGTGCCATCAGTGAGGCCGCTCCAGGGTCCGCTGGGGAGCTGTTTTTT	CAISEAAPGSAGELFF
many	TRBV11-1	-	TRBJ1-5	TGTGCCAGCAGCCGTGACCGGGGCCCGGGAGAGCCCCAGCATTTT	CASSRDRGPGEPQHF
few	TRBV4-2	-	TRBJ2-2	TGTGCCAGCAGCCAAGTTAGGTCCCGGAGGGTTGGGGAGCTGTTTTTT	CASSQVRSRRVGELFF
few	TRBV9	TRBD1	TRBJ1-1	TGTGCCAGCAGCGAACAGGGGGCAGGGACTGAAGCTTTCTTT	CASSEQGAGTEAFF
many	TRBV7-8	-	TRBJ2-1	TGTGCCAGCAGCTTAATCCGAAATGAGCAGTTCTTC	CASSLIRNEQFF
-	TRBV29-1	-	TRBJ2-7	TGCAGCGTTGCGGTGACGGGAGTCTCCTACGAGCAGTACTTC	CSVAVTGVSYEQYF
many	TRBV4-2	TRBD2	TRBJ2-7	TGTGCCAGCAGCCAAGGTATAGCGGGAGAGGCCTACGAGCAGTACTTC	CASSQGIAGEAYEQYF
many	TRBV4-1	-	TRBJ2-5	TGCGCCAGCGTGCGGCTCCGGGATTTTATGACCCAAGAGACCCAGTACTTC	CASVRLRDFMTQETQYF
-	TRBV5-1	-	TRBJ2-5	TGCGCCAGCAGCTTGGCCAACCAAGAGACCCAGTACTTC	CASSLANQETQYF
many	TRBV27	-	TRBJ1-1	TGTGCCAGCAGTTTAGGGAGACGCACTGAAGCTTTCTTT	CASSLGRRTEAFF
many	TRBV30	-	TRBJ1-1	TGTGCCTGGAGTGTACCAGGGAACACTGAAGCTTTCTTT	CAWSVPGNTEAFF
many	TRBV28	-	TRBJ2-7	TGTGCCAGCAGGATTGGGGCCTACGAGCAGTACTTC	CASRIGAYEQYF
many	TRBV7-8	TRBD1	TRBJ1-2	TGTGCCAGCAGCCCCTCCGGGACAGCGACGTTTTATCCCACCTTC	CASSPSGTATFYPTF